This record concerns one T cell receptor beta chain sequence. Its antigen remains unknown. Sequencing was performed with immunoSEQ multiplex PCR; in TCRdb, only in-frame clones are kept and a portion is missing. Here the sample spans some 49,000 clones, 81% being singletons. This record belongs to a study of T cells in localized non-small cell lung cancer. Study results and caveats: A median of around 60 clones ranked among the top 100 in tumor appeared in adjacent lung. Patients showing higher blood T cell density tended to see longer overall survival. Highest T cell clonality was seen in uninvolved adjacent lung, surpassing that measured in tumor. A single tumor region was sequenced, leaving heterogeneity possible.

This CDR3 spans 13 amino acids. Trimming removed 4 bases from V and 0 bases from J, with 7 bases in between. Germline V gene lookup returns CDR1 SGHDT and CDR2 YYEEEE. The chain uses TRBV5-6 and TRBJ1-1; a weak D match, TRBD1 (5 bases). This TCR was sampled from a man aged 35 to 69 with stage III lung adenocarcinoma. Sequences were derived from peripheral blood mononuclear cells, sampled before any cancer treatment. CDR3 DNA sequence: TGTGCCAGCAGCGGGACTGTGAACACTGAAGCTTTCTTT. It is translated as CASSGTVNTEAFF.